This passage covers 13 T cell receptor beta chains from one sample sequenced in a study of shared clonotypes between healthy human individuals. CD8 cells classed as naive were CD45RO-negative and positively selected for CCR7, excluding terminally differentiated effector memory CD45RA+ cells. Assay used: immunoSEQ multiplex PCR; TCRdb lists only in-frame clones, some missing. The sample includes roughly 2,000,000 clones, just under 95% of them seen just once. The specimen sequenced was naive CD8+ T cells from PBMCs. These receptors were taken from a man aged 18 to 35 in good health. Some clones in this sample may be carry-over from other donors' samples.

V and J are TRBV7-9 and TRBJ2-6; D gene ambiguous. Germline lookup yields CDR1 SEHNR and CDR2 FQNEAQ (reference sequence). CDR3 length: 15 residues. Trimming cost V 6 bases and J 2 bases, with 11 bases left between them. CDR3 nucleotides: TGTGCCAGCAGAGGCCCGACGGCTGGGGCCAACGTCCTGACTTTC. Translated: CASRGPTAGANVLTF. The variable domain in full, completed from reference TRBV7-9 and TRBJ2-6, reads DTGVSQNPRHKITKRGQNVTFRCDPISEHNRLYWYRQTLGQGPEFLTYFQNEAQLEKSRLLSDRFSAERPKGSFSTLEIQRTEQGDSAMYLCASRGPTAGANVLTFGAGSRLTVL.

The chain couples TRBV10-3 to TRBJ1-1; the match to TRBD1 covers 7 bases. The length of the CDR3 is 14 residues. Looked up from germline, CDR1 is ENHRY and CDR2 is SYGVKD. Trimming removed 7 bases from V and 3 bases from J; junction bases left unmatched: 8. Here the CDR3 DNA reads TGTGCCATCACCCAGGGGGGGCGAGACACTGAAGCTTTCTTT. Translation: CAITQGGRDTEAFF.

This clone appeared once. Here the CDR3 DNA reads TGCACCAGCAGCCAAGGGTCCCAAAGGCAACCCACGGCCAAAAACATTCAGTACTTC. Protein: CTSSQGSQRQPTAKNIQYF. This chain uses TRBV1 with TRBJ2-4. TRBV1 is shown as a pseudogene. CDR3 length equals 19 residues.

In its sample, this clone was seen a few times. The V gene is TRBV28, the J gene TRBJ1-2; a possible D gene is TRBD1 (5 bases). The CDR3 is made up of 15 amino acids. The V gene lost 3 bases and the J gene lost 3 bases, with 14 bases spanning the gap. CDR1 is MDHEN and CDR2 is SYDVKM in the germline V gene. CDR3 sequence reads: CASSFTGDVHYGYTF. Written as DNA, the CDR3 is TGTGCCAGCAGTTTCACGGGGGACGTTCACTATGGCTACACCTTC.

V usage is TRBV9 and J usage is TRBJ1-2; no definite D call. The V end lost 4 bases, the J end lost 1 base, and 14 bases lay between the germline ends. The CDR3 has 15 amino acids. Germline CDR1 SGDLS, CDR2 YYNGEE. The CDR3 DNA reads TGTGCCAGCAGCTTTGGACCGCTTGATAACTATGGCTACACCTTC. Residues: CASSFGPLDNYGYTF.

This clone came up once. The chain carries TRBV6-6 and TRBJ2-1; D remains ambiguous. CDR3 length equals 14 residues. Germline assignment: CDR1 MNHNY and CDR2 SVGAGI (reference sequence). Trimming took 2 bases from V and 0 from J, leaving 5 bases between them. CDR3 sequence: CASSYRSSYNEQFF. The DNA for the CDR3 is TGTGCCAGCAGTTACAGGAGCTCCTACAATGAGCAGTTCTTC.

The chain joins TRBV7-9 to TRBJ2-3; D unresolved. Germline V gives CDR1 SEHNR, CDR2 FQNEAQ (reference sequence). Trimming stripped 1 base from V and 0 bases from J, with 11 bases between. This CDR3 is built from 16 residues. CDR3 DNA sequence: TGTGCCAGCAGCTTAGGAACACTCTCTAGCACAGATACGCAGTATTTT. Amino acid sequence: CASSLGTLSSTDTQYF.

This chain links TRBV19 with TRBJ2-2; 10 bases are a match to TRBD1. Looked up from germline, CDR1 is LNHDA and CDR2 is SQIVND (reference sequence). This CDR3 has 17 amino acids. Unmatched junction bases numbered 11, after V lost 6 bases and J lost 4 bases. The CDR3 DNA is TGTGCCAGTAGCGACACTTTCCGGGACAGGGGCACCGGGGAGCTGTTTTTT. Protein sequence: CASSDTFRDRGTGELFF.

The chain joins TRBV27 to TRBJ2-1; 10 bases align to TRBD1. CDR1 is MNHEY, CDR2 SMNVEV, per germline (reference sequence). V lost 2 bases to trimming and J lost 5 bases; unmatched junction nucleotides: 3. The length of the CDR3 is 15 residues. The CDR3 loop is CASSLDGTGDNEQFF. In nucleotides, the CDR3 is TGTGCCAGCAGTTTAGACGGGACAGGGGACAATGAGCAGTTCTTC.

This clone was found a few times. The chain recombines TRBV7-9 with TRBJ1-1, with no clear D. Germline CDR1 and CDR2: SEHNR and FQNEAQ (reference sequence). The CDR3 runs to 15 residues. The germline V and J ends were trimmed by 5 bases and 0 bases, with 13 bases remaining between them. DNA of the CDR3: TGTGCCAGCAGCCCGACTTCGACGTTGAACACTGAAGCTTTCTTT. Translation: CASSPTSTLNTEAFF.

This chain uses TRBV7-9 with TRBJ2-7; D is perhaps TRBD1 (6 bases). The length of the CDR3 is 13 residues. The germline V and J ends were trimmed by 11 bases and 3 bases, with 17 bases remaining between them. Germline V gene lookup returns CDR1 SEHNR and CDR2 FQNEAQ (reference sequence). The CDR3 spells CASQPGHSYEQYF. CDR3 DNA sequence: TGTGCCTCCCAGCCGGGACACAGCTACGAGCAGTACTTC.

This chain connects TRBV27 to TRBJ2-5; D ambiguous. Germline V gene sequence: CDR1 MNHEY, CDR2 SMNVEV (reference sequence). The CDR3 consists of 14 residues. Trimming took 3 bases from V and 5 from J, leaving 13 bases between them. The CDR3 sequence: CASSFYGPVETQYF. Written as DNA, the CDR3 is TGTGCCAGCAGTTTTTATGGACCGGTCGAGACCCAGTACTTC.

This rearrangement joins TRBV6-5 to TRBJ2-5; the D is unclear. The end of the DNA is better explained by TRBJ2-7, so the J call may be wrong. Germline loops: CDR1 MNHEY, CDR2 SVGAGI. CDR3 length: 11 amino acids. The CDR3 here is CASSYGDEQYF. In DNA, the CDR3 is TGTGCCAGCAGTTACGGTGACGAGCAGTACTTC.